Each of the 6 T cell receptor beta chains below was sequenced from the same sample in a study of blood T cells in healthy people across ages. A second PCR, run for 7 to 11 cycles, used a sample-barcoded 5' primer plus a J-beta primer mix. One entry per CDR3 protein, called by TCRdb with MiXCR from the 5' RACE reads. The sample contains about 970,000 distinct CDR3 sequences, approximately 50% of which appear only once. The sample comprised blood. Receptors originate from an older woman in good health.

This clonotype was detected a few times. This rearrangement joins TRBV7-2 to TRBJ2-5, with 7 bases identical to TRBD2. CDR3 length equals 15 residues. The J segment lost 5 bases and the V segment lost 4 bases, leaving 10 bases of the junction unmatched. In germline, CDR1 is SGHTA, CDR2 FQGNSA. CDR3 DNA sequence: TGTGCCAGCAGCTCCAACCCGGGACTACGGGAGACCCAGTACTTC. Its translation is CASSSNPGLRETQYF.

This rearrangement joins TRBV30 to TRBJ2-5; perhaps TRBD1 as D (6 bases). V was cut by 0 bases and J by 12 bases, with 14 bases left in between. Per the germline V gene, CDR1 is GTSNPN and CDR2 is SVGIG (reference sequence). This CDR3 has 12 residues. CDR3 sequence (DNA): TGTGCCTGGAGTGTACACAGGGAAAGGGAGTACTTC. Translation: CAWSVHREREYF.

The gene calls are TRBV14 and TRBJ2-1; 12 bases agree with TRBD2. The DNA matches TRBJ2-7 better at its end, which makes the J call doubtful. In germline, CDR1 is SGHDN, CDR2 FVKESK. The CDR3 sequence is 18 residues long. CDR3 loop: CASSQDQGLAGSYNEQYF. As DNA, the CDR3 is TGTGCCAGCAGCCAAGATCAGGGACTAGCGGGCTCCTACAATGAGCAGTACTTC.

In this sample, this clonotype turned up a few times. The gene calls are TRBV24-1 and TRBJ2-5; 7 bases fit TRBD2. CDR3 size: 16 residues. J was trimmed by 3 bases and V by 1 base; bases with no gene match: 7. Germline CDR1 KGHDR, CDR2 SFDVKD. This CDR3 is CATSDFSREFKETQYF. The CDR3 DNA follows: TGTGCCACCAGTGATTTCTCGCGGGAGTTTAAAGAGACCCAGTACTTC.

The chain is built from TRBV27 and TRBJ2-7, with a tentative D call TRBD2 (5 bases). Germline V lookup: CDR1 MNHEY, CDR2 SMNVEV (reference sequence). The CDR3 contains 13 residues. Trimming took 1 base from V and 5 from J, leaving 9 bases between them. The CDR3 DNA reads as TGTGCCAGCAGTTTATGGTCCGGGGACGAGCAGTACTTC. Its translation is CASSLWSGDEQYF.

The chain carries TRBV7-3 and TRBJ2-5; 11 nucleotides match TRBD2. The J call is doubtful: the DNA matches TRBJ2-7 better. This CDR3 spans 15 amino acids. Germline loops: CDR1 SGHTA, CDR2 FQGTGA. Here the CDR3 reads CASSSTSGSNNEQYF. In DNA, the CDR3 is TGTGCCAGCAGCTCCACTAGCGGGAGTAACAACGAGCAGTACTTC.